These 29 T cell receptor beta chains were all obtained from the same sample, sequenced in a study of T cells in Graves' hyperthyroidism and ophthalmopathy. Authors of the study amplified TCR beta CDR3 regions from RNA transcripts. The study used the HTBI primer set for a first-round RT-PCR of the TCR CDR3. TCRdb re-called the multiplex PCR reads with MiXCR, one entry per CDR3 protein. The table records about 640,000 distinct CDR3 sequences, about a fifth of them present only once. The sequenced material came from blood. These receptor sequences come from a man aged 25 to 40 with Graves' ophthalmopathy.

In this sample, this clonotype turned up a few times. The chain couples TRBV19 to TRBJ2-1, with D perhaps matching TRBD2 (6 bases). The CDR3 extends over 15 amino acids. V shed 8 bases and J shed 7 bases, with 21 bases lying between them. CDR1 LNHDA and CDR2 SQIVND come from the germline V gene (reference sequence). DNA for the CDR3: TGTGCCAGTGGGACTGGGAGATCGGTCGTGAATGAGCAGTTCTTC. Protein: CASGTGRSVVNEQFF.

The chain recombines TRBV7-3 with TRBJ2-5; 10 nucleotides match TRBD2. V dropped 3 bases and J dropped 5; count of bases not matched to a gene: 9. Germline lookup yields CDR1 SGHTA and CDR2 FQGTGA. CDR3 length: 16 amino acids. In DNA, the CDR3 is TGTGCCAGCAGCTTTGGAGCGGGAGGGCCGGAGGAGACCCAGTACTTC. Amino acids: CASSFGAGGPEETQYF. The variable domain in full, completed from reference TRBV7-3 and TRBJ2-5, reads GAGVSQTPSNKVTEKGKYVELRCDPISGHTALYWYRQSLGQGPEFLIYFQGTGAADDSGLPNDRFFAVRPEGSVSTLKIQRTERGDSAVYLCASSFGAGGPEETQYFGPGTRLLVL.

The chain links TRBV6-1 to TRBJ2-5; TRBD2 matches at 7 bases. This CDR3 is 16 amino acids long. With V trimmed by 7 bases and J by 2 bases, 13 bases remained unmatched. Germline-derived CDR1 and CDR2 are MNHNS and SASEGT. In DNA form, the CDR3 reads TGTGCCAGCATCCCCTGGGGAGCGGGAACACAAGAGACCCAGTACTTC. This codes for CASIPWGAGTQETQYF.

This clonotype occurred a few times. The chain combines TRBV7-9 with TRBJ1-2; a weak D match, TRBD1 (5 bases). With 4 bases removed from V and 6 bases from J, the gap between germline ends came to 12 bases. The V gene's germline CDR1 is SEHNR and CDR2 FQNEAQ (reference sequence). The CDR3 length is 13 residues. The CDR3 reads CASSSPRDHGYTF. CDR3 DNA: TGTGCCAGCAGCTCCCCCAGGGACCATGGCTACACCTTC.

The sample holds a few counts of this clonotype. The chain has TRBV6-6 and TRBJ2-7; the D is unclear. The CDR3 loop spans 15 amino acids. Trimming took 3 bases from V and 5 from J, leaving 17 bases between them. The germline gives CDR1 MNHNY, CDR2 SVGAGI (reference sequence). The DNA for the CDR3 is TGTGCCAGCAGTTATCTCGGGCCCATGAGCCACGAGCAGTACTTC. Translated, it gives CASSYLGPMSHEQYF.

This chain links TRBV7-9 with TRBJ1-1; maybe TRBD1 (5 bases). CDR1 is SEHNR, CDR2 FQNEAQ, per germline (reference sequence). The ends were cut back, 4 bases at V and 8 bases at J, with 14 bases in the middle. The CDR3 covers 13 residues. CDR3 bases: TGTGCCAGCAGCTCCGACAGAAACTCCGAAGCTTTCTTT. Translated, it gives CASSSDRNSEAFF.

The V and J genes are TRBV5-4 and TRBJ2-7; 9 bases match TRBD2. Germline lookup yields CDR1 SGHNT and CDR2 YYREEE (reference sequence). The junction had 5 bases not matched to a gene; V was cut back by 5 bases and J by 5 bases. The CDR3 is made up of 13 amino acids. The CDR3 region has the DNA TGTGCCAGCAGGGTAGCGGGAGTTCACGAGCAGTACTTC. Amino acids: CASRVAGVHEQYF.

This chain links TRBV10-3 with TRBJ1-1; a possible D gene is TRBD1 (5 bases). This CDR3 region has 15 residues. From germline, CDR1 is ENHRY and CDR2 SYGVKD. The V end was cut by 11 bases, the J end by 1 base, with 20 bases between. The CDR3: CAAKMGVTENTEAFF. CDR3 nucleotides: TGTGCCGCCAAAATGGGGGTAACAGAGAACACTGAAGCTTTCTTT.

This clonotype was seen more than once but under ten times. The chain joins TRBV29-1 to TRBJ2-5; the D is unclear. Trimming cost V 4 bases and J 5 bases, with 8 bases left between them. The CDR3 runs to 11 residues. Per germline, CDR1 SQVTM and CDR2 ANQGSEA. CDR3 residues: CSVGLRETQYF. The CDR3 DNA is TGCAGCGTTGGTTTGAGGGAGACCCAGTACTTC.

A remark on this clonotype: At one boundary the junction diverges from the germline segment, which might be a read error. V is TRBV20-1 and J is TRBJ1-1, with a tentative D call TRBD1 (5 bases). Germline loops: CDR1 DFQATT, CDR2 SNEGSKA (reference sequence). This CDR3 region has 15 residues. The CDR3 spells CSARDLGRVNSEAFF. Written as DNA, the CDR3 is TGCAGTGCTAGGGACCTGGGACGGGTGAACAGTGAAGCTTTCTTT.

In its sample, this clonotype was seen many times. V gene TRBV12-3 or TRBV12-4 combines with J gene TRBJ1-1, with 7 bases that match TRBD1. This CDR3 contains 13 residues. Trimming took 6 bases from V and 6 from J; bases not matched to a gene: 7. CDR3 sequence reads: CASSPTTGSEAFF. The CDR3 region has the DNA TGTGCCAGCAGCCCCACGACAGGGTCTGAAGCTTTCTTT.

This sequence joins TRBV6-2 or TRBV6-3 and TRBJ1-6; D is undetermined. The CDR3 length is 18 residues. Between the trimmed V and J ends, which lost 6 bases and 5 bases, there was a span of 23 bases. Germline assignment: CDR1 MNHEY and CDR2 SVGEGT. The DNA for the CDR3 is TGTGCCAGCAGCCCCCGCCCCCCTTTCGGGGTCGATAATTCACCCCTCCACTTT. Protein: CASSPRPPFGVDNSPLHF.

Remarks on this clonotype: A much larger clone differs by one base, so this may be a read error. The CDR3 protein is CASLKGGPAGPFDEQFF. CDR3 in DNA: TGTGCCAGCCTCAAAGGGGGGCCGGCGGGGCCGTTCGATGAGCAGTTCTTC. This chain uses TRBV7-3 with TRBJ2-1, with D tentatively TRBD1 or TRBD2 (6 bases each). The V gene lost 8 bases and the J gene lost 8 bases, with 28 bases spanning the gap. CDR1 SGHTA and CDR2 FQGTGA come from the germline V gene. The CDR3 extends over 17 amino acids.

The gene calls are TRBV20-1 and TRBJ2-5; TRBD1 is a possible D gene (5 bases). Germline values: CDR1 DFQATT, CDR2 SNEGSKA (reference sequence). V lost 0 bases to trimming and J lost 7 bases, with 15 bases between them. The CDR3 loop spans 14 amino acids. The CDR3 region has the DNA TGCAGTGCTAGAGATTCAAGGGGCTTGGTGACCCAGTACTTC. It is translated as CSARDSRGLVTQYF.

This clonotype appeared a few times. The CDR3 loop is CASRDTGLLYGYTF. CDR3 nucleotides: TGTGCCAGCAGAGACACAGGGCTCCTTTATGGCTACACCTTC. The rearrangement uses TRBV28 and TRBJ1-2; perhaps TRBD1 as D (6 bases). V was shortened by 6 bases and J by 5 bases, with 16 bases between the two germline ends. This CDR3 region has 14 residues. Per the germline V gene, CDR1 is MDHEN and CDR2 is SYDVKM.

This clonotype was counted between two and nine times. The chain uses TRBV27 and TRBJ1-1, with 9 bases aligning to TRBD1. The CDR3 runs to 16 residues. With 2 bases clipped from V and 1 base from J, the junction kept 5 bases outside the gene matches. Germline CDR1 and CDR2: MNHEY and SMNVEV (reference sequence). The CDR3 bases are TGTGCCAGCAGTTTACCTCCGGGACAGGGGAACACTGAAGCTTTCTTT. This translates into CASSLPPGQGNTEAFF.

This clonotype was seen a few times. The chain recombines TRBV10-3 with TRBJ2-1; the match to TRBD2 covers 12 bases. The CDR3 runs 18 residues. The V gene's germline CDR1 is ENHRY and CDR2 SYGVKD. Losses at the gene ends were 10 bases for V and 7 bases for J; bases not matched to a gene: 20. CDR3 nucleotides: TGTGCCACCATACCGGGACTAGCGGGCAGCCTGACGAAGAATGAGCAGTTCTTC. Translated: CATIPGLAGSLTKNEQFF.

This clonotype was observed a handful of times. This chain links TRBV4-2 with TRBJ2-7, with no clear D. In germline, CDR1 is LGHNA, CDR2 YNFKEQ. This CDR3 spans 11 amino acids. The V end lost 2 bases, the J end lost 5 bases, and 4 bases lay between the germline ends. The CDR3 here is CASSQQDEQYF. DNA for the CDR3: TGTGCCAGCAGCCAACAGGACGAGCAGTACTTC.

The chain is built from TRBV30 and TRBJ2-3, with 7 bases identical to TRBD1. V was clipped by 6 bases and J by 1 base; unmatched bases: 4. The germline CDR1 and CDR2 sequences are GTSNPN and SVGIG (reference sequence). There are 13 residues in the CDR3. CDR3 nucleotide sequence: TGTGCCTGTACAGGGGTGGGCACAGATACGCAGTATTTT. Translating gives CACTGVGTDTQYF. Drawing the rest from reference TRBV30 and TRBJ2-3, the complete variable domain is SQTIHQWPATLVQPVGSPLSLECTVEGTSNPNLYWYRQAAGRGLQLLFYSVGIGQISSEVPQNLSASRPQDRQFILSSKKLLLSDSGFYLCACTGVGTDTQYFGPGTRLTVL.

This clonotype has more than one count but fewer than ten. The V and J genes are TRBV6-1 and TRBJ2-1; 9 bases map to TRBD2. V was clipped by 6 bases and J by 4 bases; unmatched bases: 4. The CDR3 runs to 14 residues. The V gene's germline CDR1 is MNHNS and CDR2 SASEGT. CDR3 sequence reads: CASRETSGYNEQFF. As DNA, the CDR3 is TGTGCCAGCAGAGAGACTAGCGGATACAATGAGCAGTTCTTC.

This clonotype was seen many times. The CDR3 nucleotides are TGTGCCTGGAGTTTCGGACAGGGATCAGAGACCCAGTACTTC. Its translation is CAWSFGQGSETQYF. J is TRBJ2-5 and V is TRBV30; TRBD1 matches at 8 bases. Germline loops: CDR1 GTSNPN, CDR2 SVGIG (reference sequence). Losses at the gene ends were 2 bases for V and 4 bases for J; bases not matched to a gene: 6. There are 14 residues in the CDR3. Drawing the rest from reference TRBV30 and TRBJ2-5, the complete variable domain is SQTIHQWPATLVQPVGSPLSLECTVEGTSNPNLYWYRQAAGRGLQLLFYSVGIGQISSEVPQNLSASRPQDRQFILSSKKLLLSDSGFYLCAWSFGQGSETQYFGPGTRLLVL.

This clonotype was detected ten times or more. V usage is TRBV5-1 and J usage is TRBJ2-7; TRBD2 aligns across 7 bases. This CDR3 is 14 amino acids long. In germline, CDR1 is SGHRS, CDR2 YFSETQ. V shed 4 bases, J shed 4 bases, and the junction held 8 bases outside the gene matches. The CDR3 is CASSASSGAYEQYF. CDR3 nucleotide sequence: TGCGCCAGCAGCGCATCTAGCGGAGCATACGAGCAGTACTTC.

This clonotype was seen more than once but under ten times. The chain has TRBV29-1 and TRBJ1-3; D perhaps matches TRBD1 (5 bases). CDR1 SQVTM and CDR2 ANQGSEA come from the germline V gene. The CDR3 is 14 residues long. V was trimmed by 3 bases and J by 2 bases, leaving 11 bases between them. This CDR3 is CSVDIKGPGNTIYF. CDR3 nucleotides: TGCAGCGTTGACATCAAGGGACCTGGAAACACCATATATTTT.

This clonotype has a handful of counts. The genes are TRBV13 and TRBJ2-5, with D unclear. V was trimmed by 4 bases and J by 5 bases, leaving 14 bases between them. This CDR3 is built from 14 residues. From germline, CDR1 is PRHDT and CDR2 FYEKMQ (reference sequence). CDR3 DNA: TGTGCCAGCAGCTCCGCCGGGCTAGTGGAGACCCAGTACTTC. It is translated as CASSSAGLVETQYF.

CDR3: CSARDRVGYTF. CDR3 sequence (DNA): TGCAGTGCTAGAGATAGGGTTGGCTACACCTTC. The J gene is TRBJ1-2, the V gene TRBV20-1; D remains ambiguous. Germline values: CDR1 DFQATT, CDR2 SNEGSKA (reference sequence). The CDR3 length is 11 residues. V lost 0 bases, J lost 7 bases, and 6 bases lay in between.

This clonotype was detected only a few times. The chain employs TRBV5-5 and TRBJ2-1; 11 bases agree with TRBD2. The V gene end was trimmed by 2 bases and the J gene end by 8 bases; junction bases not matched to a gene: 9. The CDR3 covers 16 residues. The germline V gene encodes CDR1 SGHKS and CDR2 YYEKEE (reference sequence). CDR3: CASSFELAGAYYEQFF. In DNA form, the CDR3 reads TGTGCCAGCAGCTTTGAACTAGCGGGAGCTTACTATGAGCAGTTCTTC.

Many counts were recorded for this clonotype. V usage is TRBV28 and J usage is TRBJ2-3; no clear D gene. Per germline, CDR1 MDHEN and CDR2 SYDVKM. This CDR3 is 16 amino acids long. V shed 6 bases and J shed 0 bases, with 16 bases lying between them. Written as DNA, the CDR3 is TGTGCCAGCAGCCTTTTACTGGGTTCTAGCACAGATACGCAGTATTTT. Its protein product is CASSLLLGSSTDTQYF.

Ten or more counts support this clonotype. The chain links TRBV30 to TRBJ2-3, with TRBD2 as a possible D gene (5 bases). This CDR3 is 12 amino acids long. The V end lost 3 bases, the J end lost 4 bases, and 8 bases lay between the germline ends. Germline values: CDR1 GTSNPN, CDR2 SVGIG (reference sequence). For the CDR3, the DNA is TGTGCCTGGAGGAGGGCAGCAGATACGCAGTATTTT. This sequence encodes CAWRRAADTQYF.

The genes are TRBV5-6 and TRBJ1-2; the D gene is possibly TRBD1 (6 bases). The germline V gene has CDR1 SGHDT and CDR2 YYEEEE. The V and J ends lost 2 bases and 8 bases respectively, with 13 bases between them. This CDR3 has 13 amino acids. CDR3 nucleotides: TGTGCCAGCAGCTTTTCGGGGGCTCGCGGCTACACCTTC. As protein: CASSFSGARGYTF.